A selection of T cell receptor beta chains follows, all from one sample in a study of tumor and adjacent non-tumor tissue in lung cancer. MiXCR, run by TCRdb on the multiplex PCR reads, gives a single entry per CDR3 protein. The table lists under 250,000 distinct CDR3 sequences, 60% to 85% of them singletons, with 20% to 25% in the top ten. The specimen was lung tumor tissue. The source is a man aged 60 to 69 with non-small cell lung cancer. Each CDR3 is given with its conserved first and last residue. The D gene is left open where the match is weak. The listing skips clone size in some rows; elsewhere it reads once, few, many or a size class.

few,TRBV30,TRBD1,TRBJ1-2,CAWSAGGNYGYTF,TGTGCCTGGAGTGCAGGGGGAAACTATGGCTACACCTTC
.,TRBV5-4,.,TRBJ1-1,CDSSLAFGNTEAFF,TGTGACAGCAGCTTGGCGTTCGGGAACACTGAGGCTTTCTTT
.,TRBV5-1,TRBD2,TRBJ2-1,CPSSLRTSGGARVADNVQFF,TGCCCCAGCAGCTTGAGAACTAGCGGGGGGGCTAGGGTCGCGGACAATGTGCAGTTCTTC
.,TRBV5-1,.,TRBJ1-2,CAISSDVNYGYTF,TGCGCCATCAGCTCGGACGTGAACTATGGCTACACCTTC
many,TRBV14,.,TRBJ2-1,CASSQEQGRQFF,TGTGCCAGCAGCCAAGAACAGGGCCGACAGTTCTTC
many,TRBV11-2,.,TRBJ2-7,CASLTGTGFSYEQYF,TGTGCCAGCTTGACCGGGACGGGTTTCTCCTACGAGCAGTACTTC
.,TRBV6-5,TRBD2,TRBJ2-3,CDSSYASGGPRGTQYF,TGTGACAGCAGTTACGCGAGCGGGGGGCCGCGAGGTACGCAGTATTTT
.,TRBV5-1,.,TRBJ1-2,CPSSSSADYGYTF,TGCCCCAGCAGCTCCTCGGCGGATTATGGCTACACCTTC
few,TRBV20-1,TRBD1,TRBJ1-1,CSAMAGGGTETFF,TGCAGTGCTATGGCAGGGGGGGGCACTGAAACTTTCTTT
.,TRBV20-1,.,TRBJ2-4,CSTRELVGGIDIQYF,TGCAGTACTAGAGAACTAGTGGGGGGTATAGACATTCAGTACTTC
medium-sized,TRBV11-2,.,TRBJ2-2,CASSLAGFLNTGELFF,TGTGCCAGCAGCTTAGCGGGATTTCTGAACACCGGGGAGCTGTTTTTT
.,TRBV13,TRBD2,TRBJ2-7,CTSSLERTSGSNEQYF,TGTACCAGCAGCTTAGAACGGACTAGCGGGAGCAACGAGCAGTACTTC
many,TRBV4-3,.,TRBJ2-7,CASSQDWRSYEQYF,TGCGCCAGCAGCCAAGATTGGAGGTCCTACGAGCAGTACTTC
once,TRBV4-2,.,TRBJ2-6,CASSQELIYGANFLTF,TGTGCCAGCAGCCAAGAGTTGATTTATGGGGCCAACTTCCTGACTTTC
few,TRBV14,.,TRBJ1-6,CASSPTPQRGFNSPLHF,TGTGCCAGCAGCCCGACGCCACAACGGGGGTTTAATTCACCCCTCCACTTT
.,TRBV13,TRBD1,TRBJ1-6,CASSIGQGGFIHF,TGTGCCAGCAGCATAGGACAGGGGGGCTTTATCCACTTT
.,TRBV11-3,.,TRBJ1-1,CTSSSLSNTEAFF,TGTACCAGCAGCTCCCTTTCGAACACTGAAGCTTTCTTC